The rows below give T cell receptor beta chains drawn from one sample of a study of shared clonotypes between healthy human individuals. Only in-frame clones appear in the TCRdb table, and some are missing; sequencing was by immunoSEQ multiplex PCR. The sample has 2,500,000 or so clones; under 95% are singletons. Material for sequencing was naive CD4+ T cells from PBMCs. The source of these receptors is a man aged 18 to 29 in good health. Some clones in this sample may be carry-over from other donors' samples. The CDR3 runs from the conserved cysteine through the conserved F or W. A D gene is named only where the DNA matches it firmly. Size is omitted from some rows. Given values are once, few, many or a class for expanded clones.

CDR3 protein: CAAMGRLNTEAFF
CDR3 DNA: TGTGCGGCTATGGGACGGCTGAACACTGAAGCTTTCTTT
J gene: TRBJ1-1
V gene: TRBV28
D gene: NA
clone size: few
CDR3 length: 13

CDR3 protein: CSAGGLNWGYGYTF
CDR3 DNA: TGCAGCGCCGGGGGTTTAAATTGGGGCTATGGCTACACCTTC
J gene: TRBJ1-2
V gene: TRBV29-1
D gene: NA
clone size: NA
CDR3 length: 14

CDR3 protein: CASAPGSGSIYTQYF
CDR3 DNA: TGTGCCAGCGCACCAGGGAGCGGGAGTATATATACGCAGTATTTT
J gene: TRBJ2-3
V gene: TRBV5-6
D gene: TRBD2
clone size: NA
CDR3 length: 15

CDR3 protein: CASRGGVYGYTF
CDR3 DNA: TGTGCCAGCAGGGGGGGAGTCTATGGCTACACCTTC
J gene: TRBJ1-2
V gene: TRBV2
D gene: NA
clone size: NA
CDR3 length: 12

CDR3 protein: CASSPGSRATEAFF
CDR3 DNA: TGTGCCAGCTCCCCAGGGTCGCGGGCCACTGAAGCTTTCTTT
J gene: TRBJ1-1
V gene: TRBV18
D gene: NA
clone size: NA
CDR3 length: 14

CDR3 protein: CAISESTGSSGYTF
CDR3 DNA: TGTGCCATCAGTGAGTCGACAGGGTCCAGTGGCTACACCTTC
J gene: TRBJ1-2
V gene: TRBV10-3
D gene: TRBD1
clone size: NA
CDR3 length: 14

CDR3 protein: CASAPPRGNAGELFF
CDR3 DNA: TGTGCCAGCGCCCCTCCGAGGGGGAACGCCGGGGAGCTGTTTTTT
J gene: TRBJ2-2
V gene: TRBV6-5
D gene: NA
clone size: NA
CDR3 length: 15

CDR3 protein: CASSQPFDRDGGNQPQHF
CDR3 DNA: TGCGCCAGCAGCCAACCCTTTGACAGGGACGGCGGCAATCAGCCCCAGCATTTT
J gene: TRBJ1-5
V gene: TRBV4-1
D gene: TRBD1
clone size: NA
CDR3 length: 18

CDR3 protein: CARIKGGGPSTDTQYF
CDR3 DNA: TGTGCCAGAATAAAGGGGGGAGGGCCGTCCACAGATACGCAGTATTTT
J gene: TRBJ2-3
V gene: TRBV7-8
D gene: NA
clone size: NA
CDR3 length: 16

CDR3 protein: CASSSKTGKFDGELFF
CDR3 DNA: TGCGCCAGCAGCTCCAAGACAGGGAAGTTTGACGGGGAGCTGTTTTTT
J gene: TRBJ2-2
V gene: TRBV5-1
D gene: TRBD1
clone size: NA
CDR3 length: 16

CDR3 protein: CASSLGYSGANVLTF
CDR3 DNA: TGTGCCAGCAGCTTGGGATACTCTGGGGCCAACGTCCTGACTTTC
J gene: TRBJ2-6
V gene: TRBV5-4
D gene: NA
clone size: NA
CDR3 length: 15

CDR3 protein: CASSRPLGDEQYF
CDR3 DNA: TGTGCCAGCAGCCGCCCCCTAGGAGACGAGCAGTACTTC
J gene: TRBJ2-7
V gene: TRBV5-5
D gene: NA
clone size: NA
CDR3 length: 13

CDR3 protein: CAWSVRSPGQQYF
CDR3 DNA: TGTGCCTGGAGTGTACGAAGCCCGGGACAGCAGTACTTC
J gene: TRBJ2-7
V gene: TRBV30
D gene: NA
clone size: NA
CDR3 length: 13

CDR3 protein: CASSYSISGSGEKLFF
CDR3 DNA: TGTGCCAGCAGTTACTCGATCTCCGGGTCGGGTGAAAAACTGTTTTTT
J gene: TRBJ1-4
V gene: TRBV6-5
D gene: NA
clone size: NA
CDR3 length: 16

CDR3 protein: CASSGGAQETQYF
CDR3 DNA: TGCGCCAGCAGCGGGGGGGCCCAAGAGACCCAGTACTTC
J gene: TRBJ2-5
V gene: TRBV5-1
D gene: NA
clone size: NA
CDR3 length: 13

CDR3 protein: CASSSGGPLSTDTQYF
CDR3 DNA: TGTGCCAGCAGTTCCGGAGGGCCCTTGAGCACAGATACGCAGTATTTT
J gene: TRBJ2-3
V gene: TRBV27
D gene: NA
clone size: NA
CDR3 length: 16

CDR3 protein: CASSEGTATNTGELFF
CDR3 DNA: TGTGCCAGCAGCGAGGGGACAGCAACGAACACCGGGGAGCTGTTTTTT
J gene: TRBJ2-2
V gene: TRBV9
D gene: TRBD1
clone size: NA
CDR3 length: 16

CDR3 protein: CAIRFTLNTEAFF
CDR3 DNA: TGTGCCATCAGATTCACCCTGAACACTGAAGCTTTCTTT
J gene: TRBJ1-1
V gene: TRBV10-3
D gene: NA
clone size: NA
CDR3 length: 13

CDR3 protein: CASSVGSNQPQHF
CDR3 DNA: TGTGCCAGCAGCGTGGGTTCGAATCAGCCCCAGCATTTT
J gene: TRBJ1-5
V gene: TRBV9
D gene: NA
clone size: NA
CDR3 length: 13

CDR3 protein: CASSPTGVRGGYTF
CDR3 DNA: TGCGCCAGCAGCCCTACAGGGGTCCGGGGTGGCTACACCTTC
J gene: TRBJ1-2
V gene: TRBV5-1
D gene: TRBD1
clone size: NA
CDR3 length: 14

CDR3 protein: CASSLIVTSTEAFF
CDR3 DNA: TGTGCCAGCAGCTTAATCGTCACGTCCACTGAAGCTTTCTTT
J gene: TRBJ1-1
V gene: TRBV5-4
D gene: NA
clone size: NA
CDR3 length: 14

CDR3 protein: CASSDPGTTDTQYF
CDR3 DNA: TGTGCCAGCAGCGACCCCGGGACGACAGATACGCAGTATTTT
J gene: TRBJ2-3
V gene: TRBV6-5
D gene: NA
clone size: NA
CDR3 length: 14

CDR3 protein: CASKPGVVGNQPQHF
CDR3 DNA: TGTGCCAGCAAACCAGGGGTAGTGGGCAATCAGCCCCAGCATTTT
J gene: TRBJ1-5
V gene: TRBV2
D gene: NA
clone size: NA
CDR3 length: 15

CDR3 protein: CSSKLAGGYNNEQFF
CDR3 DNA: TGCAGCTCCAAGCTAGCGGGAGGGTACAACAATGAGCAGTTCTTC
J gene: TRBJ2-1
V gene: TRBV29-1
D gene: TRBD2
clone size: NA
CDR3 length: 15

CDR3 protein: CAAGSGAEAFF
CDR3 DNA: TGTGCCGCCGGGTCCGGAGCTGAAGCTTTCTTT
J gene: TRBJ1-1
V gene: TRBV18
D gene: NA
clone size: few
CDR3 length: 11

CDR3 protein: CASSQDGPRSGTDTQYF
CDR3 DNA: TGCGCCAGCAGCCAGGACGGACCCCGTTCAGGCACAGATACGCAGTATTTT
J gene: TRBJ2-3
V gene: TRBV5-1
D gene: NA
clone size: NA
CDR3 length: 17

CDR3 protein: CASSLAQSGYTF
CDR3 DNA: TGTGCCAGCAGCTTAGCGCAAAGCGGCTACACCTTC
J gene: TRBJ1-2
V gene: TRBV7-3
D gene: NA
clone size: NA
CDR3 length: 12

CDR3 protein: CASRDYYTDTQYF
CDR3 DNA: TGTGCCAGCAGGGACTATTACACAGATACGCAGTATTTT
J gene: TRBJ2-3
V gene: TRBV2
D gene: NA
clone size: NA
CDR3 length: 13

CDR3 protein: CASSPTGTSTDTQYF
CDR3 DNA: TGTGCCAGCAGTCCGACAGGGACTAGCACAGATACGCAGTATTTT
J gene: TRBJ2-3
V gene: TRBV6-6
D gene: NA
clone size: NA
CDR3 length: 15

CDR3 protein: CASSVTGVGYTF
CDR3 DNA: TGTGCCAGCAGTGTAACAGGGGTGGGCTACACCTTC
J gene: TRBJ1-2
V gene: TRBV6-1
D gene: TRBD1
clone size: NA
CDR3 length: 12

CDR3 protein: CASSHQDREGYGNQPQHF
CDR3 DNA: TGTGCCAGCAGCCACCAGGACAGGGAGGGGTATGGCAATCAGCCCCAGCATTTT
J gene: TRBJ1-5
V gene: TRBV11-2
D gene: TRBD1
clone size: NA
CDR3 length: 18

CDR3 protein: CASSFASGLYEQYF
CDR3 DNA: TGTGCCAGCAGCTTCGCTAGCGGGTTATACGAGCAGTACTTC
J gene: TRBJ2-7
V gene: TRBV13
D gene: TRBD2
clone size: NA
CDR3 length: 14

CDR3 protein: CASSVGGGAFGGYTF
CDR3 DNA: TGTGCCAGCAGCGTAGGTGGAGGGGCTTTTGGGGGCTACACCTTC
J gene: TRBJ1-2
V gene: TRBV9
D gene: NA
clone size: NA
CDR3 length: 15

CDR3 protein: CASSSRDGGIQYF
CDR3 DNA: TGTGCCAGCAGCTCCCGGGACGGCGGCATTCAGTACTTC
J gene: TRBJ2-4
V gene: TRBV21-1
D gene: NA
clone size: NA
CDR3 length: 13

CDR3 protein: CASSLNRDRGTEAFF
CDR3 DNA: TGTGCCAGCAGTCTCAACCGGGACAGGGGCACTGAAGCTTTCTTT
J gene: TRBJ1-1
V gene: TRBV6-5
D gene: TRBD1
clone size: NA
CDR3 length: 15

CDR3 protein: CASSLGLRGVYGYTF
CDR3 DNA: TGTGCCAGCAGCTTAGGGCTCAGGGGGGTCTATGGCTACACCTTC
J gene: TRBJ1-2
V gene: TRBV7-2
D gene: TRBD1
clone size: NA
CDR3 length: 15

CDR3 protein: CASSPLTSLVNEQYF
CDR3 DNA: TGTGCCAGCAGCCCCCTGACTAGTCTGGTTAACGAGCAGTACTTC
J gene: TRBJ2-7
V gene: TRBV14
D gene: NA
clone size: once
CDR3 length: 15

CDR3 protein: CASSRTGDFYGYTF
CDR3 DNA: TGCGCCAGCAGCCGGACGGGAGATTTCTATGGCTACACCTTC
J gene: TRBJ1-2
V gene: TRBV4-3
D gene: NA
clone size: NA
CDR3 length: 14

CDR3 protein: CASSITAGNEKLFF
CDR3 DNA: TGTGCCAGTAGTATTACGGCAGGGAATGAAAAACTGTTTTTT
J gene: TRBJ1-4
V gene: TRBV19
D gene: NA
clone size: NA
CDR3 length: 14

CDR3 protein: CASRDTANYGYTF
CDR3 DNA: TGTGCCAGCAGGGATACAGCTAACTATGGCTACACCTTC
J gene: TRBJ1-2
V gene: TRBV6-6
D gene: NA
clone size: once
CDR3 length: 13